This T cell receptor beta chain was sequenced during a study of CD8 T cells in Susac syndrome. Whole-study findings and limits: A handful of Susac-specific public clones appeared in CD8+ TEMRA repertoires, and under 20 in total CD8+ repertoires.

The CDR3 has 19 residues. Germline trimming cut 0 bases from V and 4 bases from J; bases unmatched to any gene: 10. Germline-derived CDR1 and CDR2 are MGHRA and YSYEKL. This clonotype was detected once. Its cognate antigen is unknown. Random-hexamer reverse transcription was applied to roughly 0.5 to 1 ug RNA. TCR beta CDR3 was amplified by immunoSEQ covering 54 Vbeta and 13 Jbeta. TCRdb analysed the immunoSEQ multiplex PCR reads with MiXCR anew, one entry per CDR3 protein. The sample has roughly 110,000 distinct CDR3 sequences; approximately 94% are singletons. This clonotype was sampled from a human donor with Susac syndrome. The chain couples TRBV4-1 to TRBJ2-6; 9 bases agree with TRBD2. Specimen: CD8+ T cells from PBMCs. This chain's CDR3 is CASSQDSSGGPSGANVLTF. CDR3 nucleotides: TGCGCCAGCAGCCAAGATTCCAGCGGGGGGCCGTCCGGGGCCAACGTCCTGACTTTC.